The next 20 T cell receptor beta chains were all read from a single sample in a study of blood T cells in healthy people across ages. Primed by a sample-barcoded 5' primer and a J-beta primer mix, a second PCR proceeded for about 6 to 12 cycles. TCRdb re-called the 5' RACE reads with MiXCR, one entry per CDR3 protein. The table has 1.5 million to 2 million distinct CDR3 sequences, around 48% seen once. The sample taken for sequencing was blood. These receptor sequences come from a woman aged 40 to 55 in good health.

As to this clonotype: At one end, the junction sequence differs from germline, possibly due to a read error. V gene TRBV7-2 combines with J gene TRBJ2-5, with 7 bases fitting TRBD2. The germline V gene has CDR1 SGHTA and CDR2 FQGNSA. The CDR3 extends over 16 amino acids. The CDR3 loop reads CASNLAGSPVGETQYF. CDR3 nucleotides: TGTGCCAGCAACTTAGCGGGCAGCCCGGTAGGAGAGACCCAGTACTTC.

J is TRBJ2-1 and V is TRBV11-3; 9 nucleotides align to TRBD1. Trimming at V came to 4 bases and at J to 3 bases, leaving 13 bases not matched to a gene. The germline V gene has CDR1 SGHNT and CDR2 YENEEA. The CDR3 extends over 18 amino acids. CDR3: CASSSSLGRDRDYNEQFF. The CDR3 DNA follows: TGTGCCAGCAGCTCATCCCTGGGCAGGGACAGGGACTACAATGAGCAGTTCTTC.

This clonotype came up a few times. The J gene is TRBJ1-6, the V gene TRBV28, with 8 bases identical to TRBD1. This CDR3 has 14 residues. CDR1 and CDR2 (germline): MDHEN, SYDVKM. The ends lost 8 bases at V and 10 bases at J; junction bases unmatched: 10. The CDR3 here is CASRGTGGLSPLHF. CDR3 DNA sequence: TGTGCCAGCCGAGGGACAGGAGGTTTGTCACCCCTCCACTTT.

This clonotype appeared a few times. The rearrangement links TRBV15 to TRBJ2-1; the D call may be TRBD1 or TRBD2 (5 bases each). The CDR3 sequence is 13 residues long. Per germline, CDR1 LNHNV and CDR2 YYDKDF (reference sequence). Trimming shortened V by 0 bases and J by 8 bases, and 8 bases separated the two germline ends. The CDR3 loop reads CATSRDWDDEQFF. In DNA form, the CDR3 reads TGTGCCACCAGCAGAGATTGGGACGATGAGCAGTTCTTC.

At least ten counts were recorded for this clonotype. The J gene is TRBJ2-1, the V gene TRBV29-1; D unclear. This CDR3 region has 11 residues. Trimming removed 6 bases from V and 7 bases from J, with 10 bases in between. Germline CDR1 reads SQVTM; CDR2 reads ANQGSEA. The CDR3 DNA follows: TGCAGCGTCCACTTCATGAATGAGCAGTTCTTC. This gives the protein CSVHFMNEQFF.

This clonotype was counted only a few times. The rearrangement links TRBV27 to TRBJ2-1; TRBD1 aligns across 9 bases. CDR1 and CDR2 from the germline V gene are MNHEY and SMNVEV (reference sequence). The CDR3 has 14 residues. J lost 8 bases, V lost 6 bases, and 8 bases had no gene match. The CDR3 nucleotides are TGTGCCAGCAGAAGACAGGGGGTAAGGGATGAGCAGTTCTTC. Its protein product is CASRRQGVRDEQFF.

This clonotype appeared a few times. The rearrangement uses TRBV7-2 and TRBJ2-5, with D perhaps TRBD2 (6 bases). Trimming pared 5 bases from V and 5 bases from J, leaving 12 bases between. CDR1 and CDR2 (germline): SGHTA, FQGNSA. The CDR3 contains 13 residues. The CDR3 nucleotides read TGTGCCAGCAGCAGCCTAGCGTCGGAGACCCAGTACTTC. This codes for CASSSLASETQYF. Combining the CDR3 with reference TRBV7-2 and TRBJ2-5 gives the whole variable domain GAGVSQSPSNKVTEKGKDVELRCDPISGHTALYWYRQSLGQGLEFLIYFQGNSAPDKSGLPSDRFSAERTGGSVSTLTIQRTQQEDSAVYLCASSSLASETQYFGPGTRLLVL.

The chain couples TRBV10-3 to TRBJ2-3; TRBD2 matches at 11 bases. The CDR3 length is 16 residues. CDR1 ENHRY and CDR2 SYGVKD come from the germline V gene. Trimming took 5 bases from V and 5 from J; bases not matched to a gene: 9. CDR3 in DNA: TGTGCCATCAGTTACCGACTAGCGGGGTCGGGAGATACGCAGTATTTT. It codes for CAISYRLAGSGDTQYF.

In the case of this clonotype: This could be a read error, since a much larger clone is one nucleotide away. V gene TRBV7-2 combines with J gene TRBJ2-5, with D possibly TRBD1 on 5 matching bases. The CDR3 spans 15 residues. Germline V CDR1 and CDR2: SGHTA, FQGNSA. The CDR3 is CASSLARALQEAQYF. CDR3 in DNA: TGTGCCAGCAGCTTAGCCAGGGCCCTCCAAGAGGCCCAGTACTTC.

The V and J genes are TRBV25-1 and TRBJ2-1; 10 bases align to TRBD2. Germline values: CDR1 MGHDK, CDR2 SYGVNS. CDR3 size: 15 residues. The V segment lost 7 bases and the J segment 10 bases; nucleotides outside the gene matches: 13. CDR3: CASTIAGGTPGEQFF. CDR3 sequence (DNA): TGTGCCAGCACCATAGCGGGGGGTACCCCGGGCGAGCAGTTCTTC.

The rearrangement uses TRBV20-1 and TRBJ2-3; 15 positions agree with TRBD2. The CDR3 runs 16 residues. V shed 3 bases and J 3 bases; nucleotides not matched to a gene: 4. CDR1 and CDR2 (germline): DFQATT, SNEGSKA (reference sequence). CDR3: CSASGLAGGLTDTQYF. In DNA form, the CDR3 reads TGCAGTGCTAGTGGACTAGCGGGGGGGCTGACAGATACGCAGTATTTT.

This chain uses TRBV4-1 with TRBJ1-2; the D gene is possibly TRBD1 (6 bases). Germline V lookup: CDR1 MGHRA, CDR2 YSYEKL. Trimming cost V 0 bases and J 0 bases, with 20 bases left between them. The CDR3 totals 19 residues. The CDR3 loop is CASSQDYGGRPGANYGYTF. The CDR3 coding sequence is TGCGCCAGCAGCCAAGATTACGGCGGTAGGCCAGGGGCTAACTATGGCTACACCTTC.

The CDR3: CASSEKAGGLEQFF. CDR3 nucleotide sequence: TGTGCCAGCAGCGAAAAAGCGGGGGGGCTCGAGCAGTTCTTC. The rearrangement uses TRBV7-2 and TRBJ2-1, with 10 positions matching TRBD2. The CDR3 spans 14 residues. Germline assignment: CDR1 SGHTA and CDR2 FQGNSA. With 5 bases clipped from V and 10 bases from J, the junction kept 8 bases outside the gene matches.

V is TRBV25-1 and J is TRBJ1-2, with D possibly TRBD1 on 5 matching bases. This CDR3 region has 20 residues. V lost 4 bases and J 5 bases, leaving 32 bases between the germline ends. Germline-derived CDR1 and CDR2 are MGHDK and SYGVNS. The DNA for the CDR3 is TGTGCCAGCAGTGCCCCGCTCGATGCAGGGCCCTACCAGATTCCTTATGGCTACACCTTC. As protein: CASSAPLDAGPYQIPYGYTF.

This rearrangement joins TRBV4-2 to TRBJ2-1; 9 positions agree with TRBD1. CDR1 is LGHNA, CDR2 YNFKEQ, per germline. J was trimmed by 6 bases and V by 0 bases; bases with no gene match: 6. The length of the CDR3 is 16 residues. The CDR3 loop reads CASSQEVGTGPNEQFF. Here the CDR3 DNA reads TGTGCCAGCAGCCAAGAGGTCGGGACAGGGCCCAATGAGCAGTTCTTC.

The rearrangement joins TRBV28 to TRBJ1-2; D ambiguous. In germline, CDR1 is MDHEN, CDR2 SYDVKM. With 6 bases removed from V and 3 bases from J, the gap between germline ends came to 11 bases. This CDR3 contains 13 residues. This CDR3 reads CASSPTDHYGYTF. CDR3 coding DNA: TGTGCCAGCAGCCCCACGGATCACTATGGCTACACCTTC.

This clonotype was counted once. J is TRBJ1-6 and V is TRBV12-3 or TRBV12-4; D is unclear. This CDR3 has 15 amino acids. V shed 7 bases and J shed 8 bases, with 18 bases lying between them. CDR3 sequence: CASKPATYTDSPLHF. The DNA for the CDR3 is TGTGCCAGCAAACCGGCAACGTATACCGATTCACCCCTCCACTTT.

Note on this clonotype: One end of the junction is discordant with germline, which a read error may explain. J is TRBJ2-7 and V is TRBV7-2; 9 bases match TRBD1. The CDR3 is made up of 15 amino acids. Germline V gene sequence: CDR1 SGHTA, CDR2 FQGNSA. The CDR3 region has the DNA TGTGCCGGCAGCTTAGTATCGGGACAGGGCTACGAGCAGTACTTC. The encoded protein is CAGSLVSGQGYEQYF.

This chain joins TRBV5-6 and TRBJ2-6, with a weak D call TRBD1 (5 bases). V lost 2 bases and J 0 bases, leaving 12 bases between the germline ends. The CDR3 loop spans 17 amino acids. Germline assignment: CDR1 SGHDT and CDR2 YYEEEE. Here the CDR3 reads CASSFRVLSSGANVLTF. The CDR3, as DNA: TGTGCCAGCAGCTTCAGGGTTCTAAGCTCTGGGGCCAACGTCCTGACTTTC.

The rearrangement links TRBV3-1 to TRBJ2-3; D remains ambiguous. Trimming removed 5 bases at V and 2 bases at J, with 11 bases between. CDR1 and CDR2 from the germline V gene are LGHDT and YNNKEL (reference sequence). This CDR3 contains 14 residues. The CDR3 loop reads CASSTRQHTDTQYF. For the CDR3, the DNA is TGTGCCAGCAGCACTCGGCAGCACACAGATACGCAGTATTTT.